Each of the 21 T cell receptor beta chains below was sequenced from the same sample in a study of blood T cell dynamics during melanoma immunotherapy. Time point meaning: week 3, after first cycle of checkpoint inhibitor. Libraries were prepared by immunoSEQ multiplex PCR; TCRdb keeps only in-frame clonotypes and omits some of them. Here the sample spans fewer than 30,000 clones, approximately 80% being singletons. This material consisted of blood, taken from a patient treated with checkpoint blockade. The receptors here all came from a human donor with melanoma.

V usage is TRBV9 and J usage is TRBJ1-1; no definite D call. This CDR3 is 14 amino acids long. V dropped 0 bases and J dropped 3 bases, with 9 bases sitting between them. Per the germline V gene, CDR1 is SGDLS and CDR2 is YYNGEE. The CDR3 DNA reads TGTGCCAGCAGCGTAGAAGGTGCAGACACTGAAGCTTTCTTT. Its protein product is CASSVEGADTEAFF.

V is TRBV28 and J is TRBJ1-5; D is ambiguous. Germline CDR1 is MDHEN and CDR2 is SYDVKM. Trimming shortened V by 10 bases and J by 7 bases, and 11 bases separated the two germline ends. This CDR3 contains 11 residues. In DNA, the CDR3 is TGTGCCACCGAGGGAGGACAGCCCCAGCATTTT. Protein sequence: CATEGGQPQHF.

This clone was recorded once. The chain has TRBV19 and TRBJ1-5, with D hard to call. CDR1 and CDR2 (germline): LNHDA, SQIVND (reference sequence). CDR3 length: 13 amino acids. V lost 3 bases and J lost 15, with 18 bases in between. This CDR3 reads CASSMPQRSPAHF. CDR3 nucleotides: TGTGCCAGTAGTATGCCCCAGCGGTCCCCTGCGCATTTT. The full variable domain, in which reference TRBV19 and TRBJ1-5 provide the parts outside the CDR3, is DGGITQSPKYLFRKEGQNVTLSCEQNLNHDAMYWYRQDPGQGLRLIYYSQIVNDFQKGDIAEGYSVSREKKESFPLTVTSAQKNPTAFYLCASSMPQRSPAHFGDGTRLSIL.

This clone was detected a few times. The chain carries TRBV9 and TRBJ2-7; D possibly matches TRBD1 or TRBD2 (5 bases each). The CDR3 is made up of 14 amino acids. The V gene lost 3 bases and the J gene lost 2 bases, with 12 bases spanning the gap. Germline V CDR1 and CDR2: SGDLS, YYNGEE. The CDR3 sequence: CASSAWDAPYEQYF. The DNA of the CDR3 is TGTGCCAGCAGCGCCTGGGACGCCCCCTACGAGCAGTACTTC.

The J gene is TRBJ1-1, the V gene TRBV6-5; TRBD1 agrees at 7 bases. CDR3 length equals 15 residues. Trimming at V came to 5 bases and at J to 5 bases, leaving 11 bases not matched to a gene. Germline-derived CDR1 and CDR2 are MNHEY and SVGAGI. The CDR3: CASSKPTGIRTEAFF. CDR3 DNA sequence: TGTGCCAGCAGTAAACCGACAGGGATCCGAACTGAAGCTTTCTTT.

This sequence joins TRBV5-1 and TRBJ1-1; the D is unclear. The CDR3 is 14 amino acids. CDR1 SGHRS and CDR2 YFSETQ come from the germline V gene. V was pared by 1 base and J by 0 bases, with 7 bases between. CDR3 in amino acids: CASSLYSLNTEAFF. CDR3 nucleotides: TGCGCCAGCAGCTTGTACAGCCTGAACACTGAAGCTTTCTTT.

J is TRBJ2-1 and V is TRBV5-6, with TRBD1 identical over 7 bases. This CDR3 spans 16 amino acids. Trimming took 4 bases from V and 9 from J; bases not matched to a gene: 16. Germline values: CDR1 SGHDT, CDR2 YYEEEE. The CDR3 here is CASSNRGRFMPGEQFF. The CDR3 DNA sequence: TGTGCCAGCAGCAACAGGGGCCGATTTATGCCTGGTGAGCAGTTCTTC.

This clone is a singleton in its sample. The V call is TRBV18, the J call TRBJ2-2; D call uncertain. This CDR3 contains 15 residues. V was shortened by 0 bases and J by 0 bases, with 5 bases between the two germline ends. The germline gives CDR1 KGHSH, CDR2 LQKENI. The CDR3 DNA sequence: TGTGCCAGCTCACCACCGGGATCGAACACCGGGGAGCTGTTTTTT. It specifies CASSPPGSNTGELFF.

The rearrangement uses TRBV21-1 and TRBJ2-2; TRBD2 is taken as the D call from the table, unchecked against the DNA. TRBV21-1 is classified as a pseudogene. This CDR3 contains 17 residues. The CDR3 here is CASSKKLAGVNTGELFF. The CDR3 coding sequence is TGTGCCAGCAGCAAAAAACTAGCGGGAGTGAACACCGGGGAGCTGTTTTTT.

V usage is TRBV28 and J usage is TRBJ2-5, with D hard to call. Trimming removed 3 bases from V and 4 bases from J, with 9 bases in between. The CDR3 is made up of 13 amino acids. Germline CDR1 MDHEN, CDR2 SYDVKM. Written as DNA, the CDR3 is TGTGCCAGCAGTTTGAGTATAGGAGAGACCCAGTACTTC. It is translated as CASSLSIGETQYF.

The chain employs TRBV19 and TRBJ1-1, with D maybe TRBD1 (6 bases). This CDR3 is 14 amino acids long. The germline V gene encodes CDR1 LNHDA and CDR2 SQIVND (reference sequence). The germline V and J ends were trimmed by 4 bases and 1 base, with 10 bases remaining between them. The DNA of the CDR3 is TGTGCCAGTAGTAAGGGGGTACAGAACACTGAAGCTTTCTTT. As protein: CASSKGVQNTEAFF.

CDR3 loop: CASSLDPGNYGYTF. CDR3 bases: TGTGCCAGCAGCTTAGACCCAGGGAACTATGGCTACACCTTC. This chain connects TRBV7-3 to TRBJ1-2, with a weak D call TRBD1 (5 bases). Germline-derived CDR1 and CDR2 are SGHTA and FQGTGA. The CDR3 sequence is 14 residues long. The germline V and J ends were trimmed by 2 bases and 2 bases, with 9 bases remaining between them.

The chain couples TRBV15 to TRBJ1-2; 9 bases line up with TRBD1. The junction had 5 bases not matched to a gene; V was cut back by 2 bases and J by 1 base. The CDR3 extends over 16 amino acids. Germline V CDR1 and CDR2: LNHNV, YYDKDF (reference sequence). In nucleotides, the CDR3 is TGTGCCACCAGCAGATTACAGGGGGCGTATAACTATGGCTACACCTTC. Translating it yields CATSRLQGAYNYGYTF.

V gene TRBV6-1 combines with J gene TRBJ1-2; perhaps TRBD1 as D (5 bases). The CDR3 consists of 14 residues. CDR1 is MNHNS and CDR2 is SASEGT in the germline V gene. V was clipped by 6 bases and J by 4 bases, with 15 bases between them. The CDR3: CASRLGGRTYGYTF. DNA of the CDR3: TGTGCCAGCAGGCTGGGGGGACGGACCTATGGCTACACCTTC.

This clone was observed once. The chain carries TRBV7-8 and TRBJ1-4; D is undetermined. The V end was cut by 0 bases, the J end by 2 bases, with 7 bases between. Looked up from germline, CDR1 is SGHVS and CDR2 is FQNEAQ. This CDR3 contains 15 residues. The CDR3 sequence: CASSLAAGTNEKLFF. For the CDR3, the DNA is TGTGCCAGCAGCTTAGCCGCGGGGACTAATGAAAAACTGTTTTTT.

The chain combines TRBV11-2 with TRBJ2-3, with 12 bases that match TRBD2. Germline values: CDR1 SGHAT, CDR2 FQNNGV. The CDR3 is made up of 16 amino acids. With 2 bases clipped from V and 8 bases from J, the junction kept 8 bases outside the gene matches. CDR3 sequence reads: CASSLLAGGPELTQYF. CDR3 nucleotide sequence: TGTGCCAGCAGCTTACTAGCGGGAGGGCCGGAACTTACGCAGTATTTT.

V usage is TRBV5-5 and J usage is TRBJ1-2; D ambiguous. V was pared by 1 base and J by 8 bases, with 12 bases between. Germline V gene sequence: CDR1 SGHKS, CDR2 YYEKEE (reference sequence). The CDR3 runs to 13 residues. CDR3 in DNA: TGTGCCAGCAGCTTGATGACGGGGAACGGCTACACCTTC. This translates into CASSLMTGNGYTF.

The V and J genes are TRBV7-2 and TRBJ2-1; 9 bases map to TRBD2. J gave up 2 bases and V 1 base, and 6 bases lay outside the gene matches. This CDR3 contains 17 residues. The germline V gene encodes CDR1 SGHTA and CDR2 FQGNSA. The CDR3, as DNA: TGTGCCAGCAGCTTAGAAGTTTCTAGCGGGGCCTACAATGAGCAGTTCTTC. It translates to CASSLEVSSGAYNEQFF.

This chain connects TRBV5-1 to TRBJ1-4, with D tentatively TRBD1 (5 bases). Trimming left V 0 bases short and J 8 bases short, with 14 bases between. The CDR3 has 15 amino acids. Per the germline V gene, CDR1 is SGHRS and CDR2 is YFSETQ. CDR3 sequence: CASSLGVSRDEKLFF. Here the CDR3 DNA reads TGCGCCAGCAGCTTGGGGGTTAGCAGGGACGAAAAACTGTTTTTT.

The chain is built from TRBV7-9 and TRBJ1-5; D perhaps matches TRBD1 (5 bases). The CDR3 runs 15 residues. CDR1 and CDR2 from the germline V gene are SEHNR and FQNEAQ (reference sequence). Trimming shortened V by 1 base and J by 3 bases, and 10 bases separated the two germline ends. Here the CDR3 DNA reads TGTGCCAGCAGCTTAGATGGGGGATACAATCAGCCCCAGCATTTT. Translating it yields CASSLDGGYNQPQHF.

The chain couples TRBV30 to TRBJ1-6, with D hard to call. In germline, CDR1 is GTSNPN, CDR2 SVGIG (reference sequence). V lost 0 bases and J lost 7, with 13 bases in between. This CDR3 spans 15 amino acids. The CDR3 region has the DNA TGTGCCTGGAGTGTAACGGTCAGAGTCAATTCACCCCTCCACTTT. It yields the protein CAWSVTVRVNSPLHF.